The clone carrying this TCR beta chain has just one count. What it binds is unknown. CD4+ T cells specific for antigen were expanded with viral peptide pools by the ViraFEST assay before sequencing. Culture proceeded for approximately 9 days, and CD4+ T cells were then isolated. This individual contracted SARS-CoV-2 between March and December 2020, as verified by PCR. Each participant received a vaccine that was either BNT162b2 or mRNA-1273, given as two doses. It was with approximately 9.6 IU/ml IL-2 and approximately 10 ug/ml peptides that two million PBMC per well were cultured. The record originates from a study of vaccination effects on CD4 cells after COVID-19. Study-level background: After vaccination, samples were taken early and late from a few convalescent patients.

The germline CDR1 and CDR2 sequences are SNHLY and FYNNEI. The CDR3 is 11 residues long. V was clipped by 6 bases and J by 6 bases, with 9 bases between them. Sequenced by immunoSEQ multiplex PCR; TCRdb stores in-frame clones only, minus some. The table shows about 14,000 clones, with about 73% occurring only once. Whole-study findings and limits: Convalescents showed post-vaccine spike-reactive clones that were mainly new vaccine-induced clones.

This receptor was taken from a human donor who had a prior SARS-CoV-2 infection. This chain connects TRBV2 to TRBJ2-7; perhaps TRBD2 as D (6 bases). The sequences come from CD4+ T cells from PBMCs cultured with HCoV-NL63 spike peptides, collected after COVID-19 vaccination. The CDR3 DNA reads TGTGCCAGCAGGGGACTTGCCGAGCAGTACTTC. This codes for CASRGLAEQYF.